These 7 T cell receptor beta chains came from one sample sequenced in a study of blood T cell repertoires in acute mononucleosis. Documented time point: convalescence about 6 months (5-8 months) after acute presentation (visit 7). Produced via immunoSEQ multiplex PCR; TCRdb's table is partial and in-frame only. The sample holds around 1,800 clones, roughly a fifth seen once. The starting material was EBV YVL epitope tetramer+ CD8+ T cells sorted from PBMCs, obtained during convalescence from infectious mononucleosis. As for subset: CD8 T cells binding a tetramer with EBV BRLF1 109-117 peptide (YVL-BR). The receptors here all came from a woman younger than 30 with infectious mononucleosis caused by EBV.

This chain's CDR3 is CSVVAALFPWPAGQFF. The CDR3 bases are TGCAGCGTTGTGGCGGCGTTATTCCCATGGCCCGCCGGGCAGTTCTTC. This sequence joins TRBV29-1 and TRBJ2-1, with no clear D. V dropped 4 bases and J dropped 12 bases, with 28 bases sitting between them. The CDR3 has 16 residues. Germline CDR1 reads SQVTM; CDR2 reads ANQGSEA.

For this clone: A far larger clone is just one base off, so this is likely a read error. The same CDR3 also results from other DNA sequences found in this sample. V and J are TRBV6-6 and TRBJ2-7, with D possibly matching TRBD2 (5 bases). There are 13 residues in the CDR3. Germline V gene data show CDR1 as MNHNY and CDR2 as SVGAGI (reference sequence). CDR3 region: CASSYDEGYEQYF. In DNA form, the CDR3 reads TGTGCCAGCAGTTACGACGAGGGCTACGAGCAGTACTTT.

The J gene is TRBJ2-2, the V gene TRBV29-1; D not certain. This CDR3 region has 13 residues. CDR1 SQVTM and CDR2 ANQGSEA come from the germline V gene. V lost 7 bases and J lost 3, with 12 bases in between. The CDR3 sequence: CSAGLVDTGELFF. The CDR3 region has the DNA TGCAGCGCTGGCCTAGTGGACACCGGGGAGCTGTTTTTT.

The chain is built from TRBV6-6 and TRBJ2-7, with 10 nucleotides matching TRBD1. V dropped 6 bases and J dropped 4; count of bases not matched to a gene: 6. The germline gives CDR1 MNHNY, CDR2 SVGAGI (reference sequence). CDR3 length equals 14 residues. The CDR3 spells CASSPDRGLYEQYF. As DNA, the CDR3 is TGTGCCAGCAGCCCAGACAGGGGGCTGTACGAGCAGTACTTC.

V and J are TRBV5-4 and TRBJ2-1, with 12 bases matching TRBD2. The CDR3 is made up of 15 amino acids. Germline CDR1 is SGHNT and CDR2 is YYREEE (reference sequence). Trimming cost V 4 bases and J 7 bases; bases outside gene matches: 6. CDR3 bases: TGTGCCAGCAGCCAACTAGCGGGAGGTCTTAATGAGCAGTTCTTC. Translated, it gives CASSQLAGGLNEQFF.

This clone occurred many times. The genes are TRBV23-1 and TRBJ2-7, with 8 bases aligning to TRBD1. TRBV23-1 qualifies as an ORF whose function is uncertain. J gave up 0 bases and V 6 bases, and 4 bases lay outside the gene matches. The CDR3 has 14 amino acids. The CDR3 nucleotides are TGCGCCAGCAGCCAGGACAGGGACTCCTACGAGCAGTACTTC. Residues: CASSQDRDSYEQYF.

At least ten counts were recorded for this clone. V usage is TRBV25-1 and J usage is TRBJ2-7, with 8 bases identical to TRBD1. The V and J ends lost 6 bases and 5 bases, in that order; junction bases with no gene match: 12. Germline V lookup: CDR1 MGHDK, CDR2 SYGVNS. This CDR3 is built from 15 residues. The CDR3 sequence: CASSQTPTGADEQYF. CDR3 bases: TGTGCCAGCAGCCAAACCCCGACAGGGGCGGACGAGCAGTACTTC.